The 2 T cell receptor beta chains in this list originate from one sample, sequenced in a study of post-analysis software for immune sequencing data. General study findings and limits: TRBV5-6, TRBV5-1 and TRBV20-1 belonged to a set of a handful of TRBV segments that were more frequent in patients than controls.

Included in the TCR beta cDNA libraries were unique molecular identifiers. TCRdb itself ran the PCR reads through MiXCR, one entry per CDR3 protein. The sample consists of 350,000 to 500,000 distinct CDR3 sequences, 30% to 45% of them appearing once. These receptors' antigens are unknown. The sample was blood. These receptors were obtained from a girl aged 2 to 9 with multiple sclerosis.

This chain connects TRBV25-1 to TRBJ2-5, with TRBD2 identical over 9 bases. Trimming took 4 bases from V and 4 from J; bases not matched to a gene: 16. Looked up from germline, CDR1 is MGHDK and CDR2 is SYGVNS. This CDR3 spans 18 amino acids. The CDR3 DNA is TGTGCCAGCAGTGTTTTTGATGTGGTAGCGGGAGTAGGAGAGACCCAGTACTTC. This translates into CASSVFDVVAGVGETQYF.

This clonotype was counted only a few times. The V and J genes are TRBV10-3 and TRBJ1-2; D is unclear. The germline CDR1 and CDR2 sequences are ENHRY and SYGVKD. The CDR3 contains 13 residues. V was trimmed by 6 bases and J by 6 bases, leaving 14 bases between them. The CDR3 nucleotides are TGTGCCATCAGAATGACGGCTTCGGATGGCTACACCTTC. Protein sequence: CAIRMTASDGYTF.